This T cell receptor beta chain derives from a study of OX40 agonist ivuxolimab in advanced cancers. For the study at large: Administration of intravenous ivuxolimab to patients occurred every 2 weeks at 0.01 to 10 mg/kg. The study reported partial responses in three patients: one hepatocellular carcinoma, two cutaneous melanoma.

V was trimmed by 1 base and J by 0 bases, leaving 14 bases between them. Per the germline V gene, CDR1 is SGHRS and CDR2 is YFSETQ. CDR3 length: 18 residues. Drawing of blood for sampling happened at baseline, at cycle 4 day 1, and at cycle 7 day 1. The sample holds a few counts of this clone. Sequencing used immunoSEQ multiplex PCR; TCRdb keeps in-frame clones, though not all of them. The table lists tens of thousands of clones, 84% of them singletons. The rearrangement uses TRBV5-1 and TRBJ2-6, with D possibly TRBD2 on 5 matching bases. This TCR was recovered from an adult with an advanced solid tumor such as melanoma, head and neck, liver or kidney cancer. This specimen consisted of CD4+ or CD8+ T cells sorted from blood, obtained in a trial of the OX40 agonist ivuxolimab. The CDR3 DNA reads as TGCGCCAGCAGCTTGAATTCTGGGAGAATCTCTGGGGCCAACGTCCTGACTTTC. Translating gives CASSLNSGRISGANVLTF.